This TCR beta chain was observed in a study of CD8+ T cells in alopecia areata. Noted treatment: oral pan-JAK inhibitor, 5-10 mg twice daily. RNA extraction was followed by reverse transcription into cDNA, which acted as the sequencing template. The method was immunoSEQ multiplex PCR; TCRdb's version includes in-frame clones alone and lacks a portion of them. The table records 150,000 to 200,000 clones, 45% to 60% of them present only once. About this clone itself: The antigen is undetermined. Other DNA sequences from this sample encode an identical CDR3 as well.

The study's findings and limits: Within the top 100, expanded CD8+ clones significantly decreased with tofacitinib, as did scalp clonality.

This clonotype was obtained from a human donor with alopecia areata. Sample: CD8+ T cells sorted from blood, taken at roughly week 52, from a patient treated with tofacitinib.

In nucleotides, the CDR3 is TGTGCCAGCAGTTTGGACAGCTACAATGAGCAGTTCTTC. Amino acids: CASSLDSYNEQFF. This rearrangement joins TRBV27 to TRBJ2-1; perhaps TRBD1 as D (6 bases). V lost 3 bases, J lost 3 bases, and 6 bases lay in between. Germline V gene data show CDR1 as MNHEY and CDR2 as SMNVEV (reference sequence). CDR3 length equals 13 residues.